This T cell receptor (beta chain) was captured by sequencing in a study of T cell responses to AZD1222 COVID-19 vaccine. The study's findings and limits: Two AZD1222 doses significantly raised spike-specific TCR breadth and depth over controls.

Worth noting for this clone: The antigen is undetermined.

Trimming pared 8 bases from V and 2 bases from J, leaving 9 bases between. The CDR3 length is 12 residues. CDR1 MNHEY and CDR2 SVGAGI come from the germline V gene. The data were produced by immunoSEQ multiplex PCR, yet TCRdb's version contains in-frame clones alone and is incomplete. The sample contains roughly 120,000 clones, over 75% of which appear only once. The material sequenced was peripheral blood, taken on day 0 of AZD1222 vaccination. V and J are TRBV6-5 and TRBJ1-1; D unclear. This receptor was taken from an adult in good health. The CDR3 loop is CASRIGNTEAFF. CDR3 DNA sequence: TGTGCCAGCCGAATAGGAAACACTGAAGCTTTCTTT.